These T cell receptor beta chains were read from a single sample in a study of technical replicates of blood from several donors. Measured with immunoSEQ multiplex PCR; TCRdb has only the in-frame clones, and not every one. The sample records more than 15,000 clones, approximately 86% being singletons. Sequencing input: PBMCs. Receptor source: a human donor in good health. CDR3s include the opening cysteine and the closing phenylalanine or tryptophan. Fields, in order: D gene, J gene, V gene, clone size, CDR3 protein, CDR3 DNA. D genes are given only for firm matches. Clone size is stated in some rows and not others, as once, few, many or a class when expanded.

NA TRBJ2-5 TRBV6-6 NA CASSPGAQETQYF TGTGCCAGCAGTCCAGGGGCTCAAGAGACCCAGTACTTC
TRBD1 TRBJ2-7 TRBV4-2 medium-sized CASSHSPGQGADEQYF TGTGCCAGCAGCCACTCACCGGGACAGGGGGCCGACGAGCAGTACTTC
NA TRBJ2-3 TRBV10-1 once CASSEAQGITDTQYF TGCGCCAGCAGTGAAGCCCAGGGAATCACAGATACGCAGTATTTT
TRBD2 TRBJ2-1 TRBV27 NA CASSPGSGSYEQFF TGTGCCAGCAGTCCGGGGAGCGGGAGTTATGAGCAGTTCTTC
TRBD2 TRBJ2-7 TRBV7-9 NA CASSPRGERAYEQYF TGTGCCAGCAGCCCCCGGGGGGAGCGGGCGTACGAGCAGTACTTC
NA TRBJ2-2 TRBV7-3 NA CASSLIHNTGELFF TGTGCCAGCAGCTTAATCCATAACACCGGGGAGCTGTTTTTT
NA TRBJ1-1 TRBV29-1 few CSVEGGMNTEAFF TGCAGCGTTGAGGGGGGGATGAACACTGAAGCTTTCTTT
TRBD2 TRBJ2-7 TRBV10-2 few CASSDPGTSGLEQYF TGCGCCAGCAGTGATCCCGGGACTAGCGGGTTGGAGCAGTACTTC
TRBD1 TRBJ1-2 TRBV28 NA CASSAQDRGGYGYTF TGTGCCAGCAGTGCCCAGGACAGGGGGGGCTATGGCTACACCTTC
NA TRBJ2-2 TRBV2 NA CASSEYTMNTGELFF TGTGCCAGCAGTGAATACACGATGAACACCGGGGAGCTGTTTTTT
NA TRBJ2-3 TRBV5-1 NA CASSLNPGLPTDTQYF TGCGCCAGCAGCTTGAATCCAGGCTTACCTACAGATACGCAGTATTTT
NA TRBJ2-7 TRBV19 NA CASSMHEVGWVDEQYF TGTGCCAGTAGTATGCACGAGGTTGGATGGGTCGACGAGCAGTACTTC
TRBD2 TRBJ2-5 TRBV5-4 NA CASSLLGEGQETQYF TGTGCCAGCAGCTTGTTAGGGGAGGGACAAGAGACCCAGTACTTC
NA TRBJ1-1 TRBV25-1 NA CASSPGGARTEAFF TGTGCCAGCAGTCCCGGGGGGGCGAGGACTGAAGCTTTCTTT
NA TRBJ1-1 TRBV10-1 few CASSFQKDRSEAFF TGCGCCAGCAGTTTCCAAAAGGATCGGAGTGAAGCTTTCTTT
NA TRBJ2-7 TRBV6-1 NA CASSARHVEQYF TGTGCCAGCAGTGCCCGACATGTCGAGCAGTACTTC
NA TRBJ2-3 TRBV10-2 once CASSRRRYSRSTDTQYF TGCGCCAGCAGTCGACGGAGGTACTCCCGAAGCACAGATACGCAGTATTTT
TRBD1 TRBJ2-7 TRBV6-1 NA CASSGPGTGAYEQYF TGTGCCAGCAGTGGTCCCGGGACAGGGGCCTACGAGCAGTACTTC